This note documents a single T cell receptor (beta chain) sequence. As yet, its antigen is unknown. These data belong to a study of T cell repertoires in cytomegalovirus infection. V was clipped by 0 bases and J by 6 bases, with 7 bases between them. There are 13 residues in the CDR3. Germline V gene data show CDR1 as MNHNY and CDR2 as SVGAGI (reference sequence). TCRdb processed the reads anew with MiXCR; each CDR3 protein has one entry. The sample has about 740,000 distinct CDR3 sequences; about 30% are singletons. The chain is built from TRBV6-6 and TRBJ2-3; no reliable D call. The sequencing here drew on cultured PBMCs, taken from culture after CMV antigen stimulation. This clonotype was obtained from a human donor in good health (CMV status not recorded). Some clones in this sample may be carry-over from other donors' samples. The CDR3 spells CASSYSPDDTQYF. As DNA, the CDR3 is TGTGCCAGCAGTTACTCCCCTGATGATACGCAGTATTTT.